This entry describes one T cell receptor (beta chain). Antigen: not known. Sequencing in the ViraFEST assay came after antigen-specific CD4+ T cells had been expanded with viral peptide pools, which were used to stimulate PBMC. Isolation of CD4+ T cells took place after nine to ten days of culture. The person had PCR-confirmed SARS-CoV-2 infection between March and December 2020. Two doses of either BNT162b2 or mRNA-1273 were given to each participant. Under 2.5 million PBMC were placed in each well, which was supplemented with about 10 IU/ml IL-2 and roughly 9 ug/ml peptides. This entry comes from a study of vaccination effects on CD4 cells after COVID-19. Study as a whole: Post-vaccine draws lagged the second dose by a median of 72 days.

This table comes from immunoSEQ multiplex PCR, and its TCRdb copy is limited to in-frame clones, with some not included. This table has 17,000 or so clones, 65% to 80% appearing once. Findings and caveats of the study: Convalescents' post-vaccination spike-reactive clones were chiefly new, vaccine-induced ones.

V lost 3 bases, J lost 4 bases, and 5 bases stayed unmatched. Per germline, CDR1 MNHNS and CDR2 SASEGT. The CDR3 length is 15 residues. The rearrangement links TRBV6-1 to TRBJ1-5, with TRBD1 identical over 8 bases. The sequencing used CD4+ T cells from PBMCs cultured with SARS-CoV-2 spike peptides, collected after COVID-19 vaccination. This clonotype was obtained from a human donor who had a prior SARS-CoV-2 infection. The CDR3 nucleotides read TGTGCCAGCAGTGATTCCACAGGGGGTAATCAGCCCCAGCATTTT. It encodes CASSDSTGGNQPQHF.